The T cell receptor (beta chain) described here comes from a study of T cell clonality in common variable immunodeficiency. Study-level findings and limits: Reportedly, TCR beta sequences from common variable immunodeficiency showed fewer deletions and N-nucleotide insertions. What drives increased CVID clonality needs T cell subpopulation sequencing. TCRbeta clonality was increased in CVID versus healthy controls.

This clone was found many times. As yet, its antigen is unknown. Coverage ceases 3 residues before the CDR3 finishes, and the germline J gene fills in the end. Assay used: immunoSEQ multiplex PCR; TCRdb lists only in-frame clones, some missing. The sample yields tens of thousands of clones, without any singletons. V shed 6 bases, J shed 7 bases, and the junction held 16 bases outside the gene matches. The CDR3 contains 16 residues. Per the germline V gene, CDR1 is MNHEY and CDR2 is SVGEGT. This sequence was found in a person between 18 and 75 years old in good health. The chain joins TRBV6-2 or TRBV6-3 to TRBJ2-3, with TRBD2 identical over 7 bases. The specimen was peripheral blood mononuclear cells. The CDR3 DNA, read in part, is TGTGCCAGCAGCGGCCGGGGGGTCACCATGGGTAATACG. As protein: CASSGRGVTMGNT. The entire CDR3 protein is CASSGRGVTMGNTQYF.